This entry is about one TCR beta chain. Its antigen is not identified. The record originates from a study of T-cell memory formation after mild COVID-19. A 5'RACE reaction primed in the constant segment made cDNA libraries of TCR alpha and TCR beta, and these carried sample barcodes and UMIs. TCRdb re-called the 5' RACE reads with MiXCR, one entry per CDR3 protein. Among roughly 450,000 distinct CDR3 sequences listed, more than 15% were seen once. CDR1 is KGHDR, CDR2 SFDVKD, per germline. The CDR3 has 15 amino acids. J was trimmed by 1 base and V by 12 bases; bases with no gene match: 10. General observations from the study: The second-wave clones peaking on day 37 were not confirmed as SARS-CoV-2-specific. Cross-reactive memory seemingly joined, as some responding clones were found in pre-infection memory. Most CD4+ clones that shrank were in CM and EM, while CD8+ ones turned up in EMRA.

The chain employs TRBV24-1 and TRBJ2-2; TRBD1 agrees at 7 bases. The sequenced sample consisted of PBMCs or a T cell subset sorted from them (not recorded which). The receptor comes from a man aged 18-30 years who had mild COVID-19 (a few samples of this study predate the infection). Cell type and time point are not known. This CDR3 reads CASAGGQQNTGELFF. The CDR3 DNA is TGTGCCTCAGCAGGGGGTCAGCAGAACACCGGGGAGCTGTTTTTT.